The next 12 T cell receptor beta chains were all read from a single sample in a study of Ad26.COV2.S vaccination and SARS-CoV-2 variants. The treatment is: 19 received Ad26.COV2.S at low or high dose, single or two shots; about 5 received placebo; per-sample allocation not given. Sampling occurred on day 63 after the first vaccine or placebo injection. This table comes from immunoSEQ multiplex PCR, and its TCRdb copy is limited to in-frame clones, with some not included. This table has 300,000 to 400,000 clones, roughly 84% appearing once. The sequenced sample was peripheral blood, obtained in a trial of Ad26.COV2.S vaccine versus placebo. The receptor source for this set is a person aged 18-60 years who received the Ad26.COV2.S COVID-19 vaccine or a placebo.

This sequence joins TRBV12-3 or TRBV12-4 and TRBJ2-7, with D perhaps TRBD1 (6 bases). Trimming took 8 bases from V and 5 from J, leaving 16 bases between them. The CDR3 totals 13 residues. The CDR3 DNA sequence: TGTGCCAGCCGTGGAACAGGGTTAAACGAGCAGTACTTC. Its protein product is CASRGTGLNEQYF.

CDR3 DNA sequence: TGCGCCAGCAGCTTTGGGACAGGGGATGGCTACACCTTC. This codes for CASSFGTGDGYTF. The chain couples TRBV5-1 to TRBJ1-2, with TRBD1 identical over 10 bases. The CDR3 sequence is 13 residues long. V shed 2 bases, J shed 6 bases, and the junction held 1 base outside the gene matches. The germline V gene encodes CDR1 SGHRS and CDR2 YFSETQ.

The V and J genes are TRBV19 and TRBJ1-1, with D perhaps matching TRBD1 (6 bases). The V and J ends lost 7 bases and 5 bases respectively, with 11 bases between them. The CDR3 has 12 residues. The germline CDR1 and CDR2 sequences are LNHDA and SQIVND (reference sequence). The DNA for the CDR3 is TGTGCCAGTACCACAGGGATAACTGAAGCTTTCTTT. Translating gives CASTTGITEAFF.

This clone was found a few times. In DNA, the CDR3 is TGTGCCATCAGTGAAAAAGGGGGCTCCTACGAGCAGTACTTC. It is translated as CAISEKGGSYEQYF. V gene TRBV10-3 combines with J gene TRBJ2-7; tentative D call: TRBD1 (6 bases). This CDR3 has 14 residues. Germline-derived CDR1 and CDR2 are ENHRY and SYGVKD. Deletions cut 3 bases from V and 0 bases from J, with 9 bases between.

This sequence joins TRBV14 and TRBJ1-3; TRBD1 matches at 7 bases. J gave up 2 bases and V 1 base, and 5 bases lay outside the gene matches. Germline-derived CDR1 and CDR2 are SGHDN and FVKESK. This CDR3 has 16 residues. The CDR3 here is CASSQVGGTAGNTIYF. CDR3 nucleotides: TGTGCCAGCAGCCAAGTAGGAGGGACAGCTGGAAACACCATATATTTT.

This chain links TRBV14 with TRBJ2-3, with 8 bases fitting TRBD2. This CDR3 is built from 17 residues. V dropped 1 base and J dropped 0; count of bases not matched to a gene: 6. Germline V gives CDR1 SGHDN, CDR2 FVKESK. The CDR3 bases are TGTGCCAGCAGCCAAGGTTCTAGCGGGCTTAGCACAGATACGCAGTATTTT. Its translation is CASSQGSSGLSTDTQYF.

The chain has TRBV4-3 and TRBJ2-7, with D hard to call. Trimming removed 1 base at V and 3 bases at J, with 10 bases between. This CDR3 is 14 amino acids long. The germline V gene encodes CDR1 LGHNA and CDR2 YSLEER. The CDR3 DNA sequence: TGCGCCAGCAGCCAAGGTGGACGGAACTACGAGCAGTACTTC. It translates to CASSQGGRNYEQYF.

The chain couples TRBV11-3 to TRBJ1-3, with a weak D call TRBD1 (6 bases). CDR1 and CDR2 from the germline V gene are SGHNT and YENEEA. The CDR3 is 13 residues long. V lost 5 bases, J lost 7 bases, and 12 bases lay in between. CDR3 in DNA: TGTGCCAGCAGCCGGACAGTCGCGAACACCATATATTTT. It is translated as CASSRTVANTIYF.

For the CDR3, the DNA is TGTGCCAGTAGTCAGACAGGGGATAATTCACCCCTCCACTTT. Protein sequence: CASSQTGDNSPLHF. The rearrangement links TRBV19 to TRBJ1-6, with 8 positions matching TRBD1. The length of the CDR3 is 14 residues. Germline V gene sequence: CDR1 LNHDA, CDR2 SQIVND (reference sequence). With 5 bases clipped from V and 5 bases from J, the junction kept 2 bases outside the gene matches.

This rearrangement joins TRBV20-1 to TRBJ1-3; D remains ambiguous. The germline V gene encodes CDR1 DFQATT and CDR2 SNEGSKA (reference sequence). The CDR3 is 13 residues long. Trimming shortened V by 3 bases and J by 4 bases, and 10 bases separated the two germline ends. The CDR3 loop is CSASGPTGNTIYF. Here the CDR3 DNA reads TGCAGTGCTAGTGGACCAACCGGAAACACCATATATTTT.

This chain joins TRBV4-1 and TRBJ2-1; 8 bases fit TRBD2. The ends lost 2 bases at V and 6 bases at J; junction bases unmatched: 6. The CDR3 is made up of 15 amino acids. The germline V gene encodes CDR1 MGHRA and CDR2 YSYEKL. CDR3 in amino acids: CASSQSRTSINEQFF. The CDR3 DNA is TGCGCCAGCAGCCAATCCAGGACTAGCATCAATGAGCAGTTCTTC.

J is TRBJ2-3 and V is TRBV29-1; 11 bases align to TRBD2. CDR3 length: 15 residues. The germline CDR1 and CDR2 sequences are SQVTM and ANQGSEA. After removal of 6 bases from V and 1 base from J, the junction contained 6 bases not matched to a gene. This chain's CDR3 is CSVAGTSGGTDTQYF. CDR3 nucleotide sequence: TGCAGCGTAGCCGGGACTAGCGGAGGCACAGATACGCAGTATTTT.